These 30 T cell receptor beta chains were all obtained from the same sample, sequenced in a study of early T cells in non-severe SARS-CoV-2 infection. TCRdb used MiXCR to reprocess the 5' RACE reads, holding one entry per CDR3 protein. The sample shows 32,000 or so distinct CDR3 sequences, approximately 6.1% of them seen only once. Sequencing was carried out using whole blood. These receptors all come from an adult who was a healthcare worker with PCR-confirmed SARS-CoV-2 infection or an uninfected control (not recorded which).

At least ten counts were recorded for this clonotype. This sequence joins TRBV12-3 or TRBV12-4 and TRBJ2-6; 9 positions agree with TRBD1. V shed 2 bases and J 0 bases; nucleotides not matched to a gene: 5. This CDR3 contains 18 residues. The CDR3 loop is CASSLTGGHNSGANVLTF. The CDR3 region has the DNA TGTGCCAGCAGTTTAACAGGGGGCCATAACTCTGGGGCCAACGTCCTGACTTTC.

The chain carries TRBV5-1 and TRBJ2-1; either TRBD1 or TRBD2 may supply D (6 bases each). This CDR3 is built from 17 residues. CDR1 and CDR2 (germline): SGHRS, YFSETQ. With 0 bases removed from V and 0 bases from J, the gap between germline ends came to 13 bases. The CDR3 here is CASSLDGGGSSYNEQFF. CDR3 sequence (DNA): TGCGCCAGCAGCTTGGATGGAGGGGGTAGCTCCTACAATGAGCAGTTCTTC.

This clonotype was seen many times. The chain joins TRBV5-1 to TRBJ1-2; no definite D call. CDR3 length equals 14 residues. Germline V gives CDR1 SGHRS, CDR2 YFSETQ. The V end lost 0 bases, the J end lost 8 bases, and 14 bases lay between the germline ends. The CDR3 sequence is CASSLVLGQDGYTF. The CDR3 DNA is TGCGCCAGCAGCTTGGTTCTCGGGCAGGACGGCTACACCTTC.

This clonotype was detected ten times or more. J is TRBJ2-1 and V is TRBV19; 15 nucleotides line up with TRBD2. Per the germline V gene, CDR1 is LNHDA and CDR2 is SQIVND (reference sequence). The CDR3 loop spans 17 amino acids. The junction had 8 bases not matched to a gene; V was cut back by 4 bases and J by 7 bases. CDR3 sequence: CASSTQPGTSGRNEQFF. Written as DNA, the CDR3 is TGTGCCAGTAGTACGCAGCCCGGGACTAGCGGGAGGAATGAGCAGTTCTTC.

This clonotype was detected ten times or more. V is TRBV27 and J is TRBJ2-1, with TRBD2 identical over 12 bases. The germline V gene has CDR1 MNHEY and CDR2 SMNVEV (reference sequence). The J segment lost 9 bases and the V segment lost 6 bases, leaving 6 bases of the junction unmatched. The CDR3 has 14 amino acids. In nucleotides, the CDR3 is TGTGCCAGCAGGCCGACTAGCGGGAGTCGTGAGCAGTTCTTC. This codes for CASRPTSGSREQFF.

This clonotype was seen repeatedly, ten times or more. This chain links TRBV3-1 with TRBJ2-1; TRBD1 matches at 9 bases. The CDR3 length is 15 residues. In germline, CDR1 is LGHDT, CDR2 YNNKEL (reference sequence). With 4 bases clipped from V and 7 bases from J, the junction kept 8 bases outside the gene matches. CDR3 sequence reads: CASSRRDRVGNEQFF. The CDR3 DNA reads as TGTGCCAGCAGCCGACGGGACAGGGTGGGGAATGAGCAGTTCTTC.

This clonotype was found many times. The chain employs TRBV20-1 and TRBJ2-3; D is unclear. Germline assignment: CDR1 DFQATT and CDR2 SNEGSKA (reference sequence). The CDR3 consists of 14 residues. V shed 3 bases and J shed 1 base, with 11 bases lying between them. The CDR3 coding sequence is TGCAGTGCTAGGGGCCTCAGCGGCACAGATACGCAGTATTTT. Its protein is CSARGLSGTDTQYF.

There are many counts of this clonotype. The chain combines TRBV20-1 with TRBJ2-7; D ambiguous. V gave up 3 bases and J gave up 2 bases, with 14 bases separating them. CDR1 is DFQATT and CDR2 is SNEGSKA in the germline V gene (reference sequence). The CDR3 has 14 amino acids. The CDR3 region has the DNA TGCAGTGCTAGTTTTCCCCTGGGCGCCTACGAGCAGTACTTC. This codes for CSASFPLGAYEQYF.

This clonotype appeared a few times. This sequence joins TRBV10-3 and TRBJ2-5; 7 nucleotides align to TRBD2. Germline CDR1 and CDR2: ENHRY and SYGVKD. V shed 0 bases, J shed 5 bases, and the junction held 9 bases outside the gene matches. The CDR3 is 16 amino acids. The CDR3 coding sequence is TGTGCCATCAGTGAGTCCTTGGGAGGGCCTCAGGAGACCCAGTACTTC. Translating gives CAISESLGGPQETQYF.

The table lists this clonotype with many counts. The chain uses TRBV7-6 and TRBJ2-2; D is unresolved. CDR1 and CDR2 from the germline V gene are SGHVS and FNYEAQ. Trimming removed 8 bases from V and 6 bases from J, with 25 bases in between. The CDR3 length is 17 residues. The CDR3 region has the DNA TGTGCCAGCGTATCTTCTACAACCCCCTCGATGGCCGGGGAGCTGTTTTTT. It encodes CASVSSTTPSMAGELFF.

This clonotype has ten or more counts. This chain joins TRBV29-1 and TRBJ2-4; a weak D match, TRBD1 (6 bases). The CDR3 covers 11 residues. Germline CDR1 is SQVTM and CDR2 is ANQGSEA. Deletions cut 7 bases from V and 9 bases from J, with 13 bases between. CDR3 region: CSGGQGTIQYF. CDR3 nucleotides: TGCAGCGGGGGACAAGGAACCATTCAGTACTTC.

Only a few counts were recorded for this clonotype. CDR3 amino acids: CASSDGEETDTQYF. The CDR3 nucleotides read TGTGCCAGCAGTGACGGTGAGGAGACCGATACGCAGTATTTT. V gene TRBV6-4 combines with J gene TRBJ2-3; no clear D gene. This CDR3 spans 14 amino acids. V was shortened by 2 bases and J by 6 bases, with 12 bases between the two germline ends. CDR1 and CDR2 (germline): MRHNA, SNTAGT.

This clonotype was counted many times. CDR3 sequence reads: CASRVQRGHQETQYF. CDR3 coding DNA: TGTGCCAGTAGGGTACAGAGGGGACATCAAGAGACCCAGTACTTC. The chain uses TRBV19 and TRBJ2-5, with D possibly TRBD1 on 6 matching bases. From germline, CDR1 is LNHDA and CDR2 SQIVND (reference sequence). The ends were cut back, 6 bases at V and 2 bases at J, with 16 bases in the middle. This CDR3 has 15 amino acids.

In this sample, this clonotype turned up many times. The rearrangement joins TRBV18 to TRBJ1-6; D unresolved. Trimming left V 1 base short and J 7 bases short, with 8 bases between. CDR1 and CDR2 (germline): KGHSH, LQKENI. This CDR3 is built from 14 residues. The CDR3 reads CASSPRDLNSPLHF. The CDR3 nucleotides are TGTGCCAGCTCACCACGAGACCTAAATTCACCCCTCCACTTT.

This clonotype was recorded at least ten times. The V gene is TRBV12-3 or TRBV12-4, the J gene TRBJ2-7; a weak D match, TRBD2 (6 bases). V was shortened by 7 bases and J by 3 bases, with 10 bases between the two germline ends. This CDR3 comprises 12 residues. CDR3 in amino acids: CASTRTNYEQYF. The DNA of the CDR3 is TGTGCCAGCACCCGGACTAACTACGAGCAGTACTTC.

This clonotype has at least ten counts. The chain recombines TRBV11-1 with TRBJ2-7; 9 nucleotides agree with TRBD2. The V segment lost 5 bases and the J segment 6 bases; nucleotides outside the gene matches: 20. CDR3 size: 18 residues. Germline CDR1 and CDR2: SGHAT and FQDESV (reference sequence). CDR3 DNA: TGTGCCAGCAGCCCGGGGACTAGCAGGAGGCGACCGGCGTTCGAGCAGTACTTC. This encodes CASSPGTSRRRPAFEQYF.

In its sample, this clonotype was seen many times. The CDR3 region is CASSLDEVEAFF. The CDR3 DNA sequence: TGCGCCAGCAGCTTGGATGAGGTTGAAGCTTTCTTT. V usage is TRBV5-1 and J usage is TRBJ1-1; D unclear. Looked up from germline, CDR1 is SGHRS and CDR2 is YFSETQ. The CDR3 loop spans 12 amino acids. V lost 0 bases to trimming and J lost 7 bases, with 7 bases between them.

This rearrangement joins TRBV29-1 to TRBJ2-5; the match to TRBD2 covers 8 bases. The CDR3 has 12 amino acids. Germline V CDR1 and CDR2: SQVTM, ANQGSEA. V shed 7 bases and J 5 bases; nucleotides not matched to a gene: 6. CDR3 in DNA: TGCAGCGGACGGGAGGGCCCCGAGACCCAGTACTTC. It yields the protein CSGREGPETQYF.

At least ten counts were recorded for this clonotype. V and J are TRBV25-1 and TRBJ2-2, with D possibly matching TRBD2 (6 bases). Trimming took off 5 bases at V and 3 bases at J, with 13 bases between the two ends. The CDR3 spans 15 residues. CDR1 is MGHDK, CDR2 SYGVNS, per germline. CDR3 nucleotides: TGTGCCAGCAGTCCGGGGGAGTTGGACACCGGGGAGCTGTTTTTT. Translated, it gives CASSPGELDTGELFF.

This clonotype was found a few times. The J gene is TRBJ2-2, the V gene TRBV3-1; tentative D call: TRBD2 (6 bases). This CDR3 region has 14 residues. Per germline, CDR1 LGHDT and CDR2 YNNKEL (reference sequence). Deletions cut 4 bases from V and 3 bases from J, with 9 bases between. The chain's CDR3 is CASSLGTHTGELFF. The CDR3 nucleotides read TGTGCCAGCAGCCTCGGGACTCACACCGGGGAGCTGTTTTTT. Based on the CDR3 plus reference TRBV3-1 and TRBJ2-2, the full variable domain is DTAVSQTPKYLVTQMGNDKSIKCEQNLGHDTMYWYKQDSKKFLKIMFSYNNKELIINETVPNRFSPKSPDKAHLNLHINSLELGDSAVYFCASSLGTHTGELFFGEGSRLTVL.

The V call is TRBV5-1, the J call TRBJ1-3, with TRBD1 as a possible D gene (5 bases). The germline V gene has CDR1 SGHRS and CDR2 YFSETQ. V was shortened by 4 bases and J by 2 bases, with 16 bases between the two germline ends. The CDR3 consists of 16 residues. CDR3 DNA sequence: TGCGCCAGCAGCCTCGGGACCCAACGAGCTGGAAACACCATATATTTT. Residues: CASSLGTQRAGNTIYF.

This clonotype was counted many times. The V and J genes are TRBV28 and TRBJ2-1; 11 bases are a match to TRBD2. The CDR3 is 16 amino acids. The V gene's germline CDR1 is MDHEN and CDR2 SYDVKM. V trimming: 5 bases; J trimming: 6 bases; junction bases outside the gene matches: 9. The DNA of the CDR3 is TGTGCCAGCAGTCTAACCGGGACTAGCGGCTTCAATGAGCAGTTCTTC. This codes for CASSLTGTSGFNEQFF.

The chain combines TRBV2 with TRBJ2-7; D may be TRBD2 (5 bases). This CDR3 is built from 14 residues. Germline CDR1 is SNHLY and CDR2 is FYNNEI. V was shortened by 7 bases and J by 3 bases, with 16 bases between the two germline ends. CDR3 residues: CASNRPGSLYEQYF. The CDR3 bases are TGTGCCAGCAATCGACCGGGGAGTCTCTACGAGCAGTACTTC.

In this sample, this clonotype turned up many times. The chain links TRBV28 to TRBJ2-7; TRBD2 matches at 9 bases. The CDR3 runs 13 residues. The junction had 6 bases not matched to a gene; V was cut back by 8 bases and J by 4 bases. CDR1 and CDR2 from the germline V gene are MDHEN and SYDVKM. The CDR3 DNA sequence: TGTGCCAGCCCACGACTAGCGGATTACGAGCAGTACTTC. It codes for CASPRLADYEQYF.

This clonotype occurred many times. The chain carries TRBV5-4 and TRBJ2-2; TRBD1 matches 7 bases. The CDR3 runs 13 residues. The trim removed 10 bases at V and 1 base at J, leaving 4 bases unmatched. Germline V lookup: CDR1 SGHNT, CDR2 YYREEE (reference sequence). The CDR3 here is CAARDRNTGELFF. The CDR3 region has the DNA TGTGCCGCCCGGGACAGGAACACCGGGGAGCTGTTTTTT.

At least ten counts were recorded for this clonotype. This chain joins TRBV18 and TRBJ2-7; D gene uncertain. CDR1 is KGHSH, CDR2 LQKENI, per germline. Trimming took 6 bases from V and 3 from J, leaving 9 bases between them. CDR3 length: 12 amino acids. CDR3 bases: TGTGCCAGCTCGCACGGAAACTACGAGCAGTACTTC. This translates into CASSHGNYEQYF.

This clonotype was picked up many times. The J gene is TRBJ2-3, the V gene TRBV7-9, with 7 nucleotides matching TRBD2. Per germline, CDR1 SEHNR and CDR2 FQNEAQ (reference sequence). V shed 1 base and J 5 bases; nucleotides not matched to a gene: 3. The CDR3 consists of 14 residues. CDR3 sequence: CASSLGGSGDTQYF. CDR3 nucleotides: TGTGCCAGCAGCTTAGGCGGGAGTGGAGATACGCAGTATTTT.

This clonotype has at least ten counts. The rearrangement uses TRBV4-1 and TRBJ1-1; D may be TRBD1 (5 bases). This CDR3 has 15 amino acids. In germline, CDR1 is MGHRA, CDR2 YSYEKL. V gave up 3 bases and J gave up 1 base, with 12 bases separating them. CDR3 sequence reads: CASSQVTVQNTEAFF. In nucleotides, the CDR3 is TGCGCCAGCAGCCAGGTGACAGTGCAGAACACTGAAGCTTTCTTT.

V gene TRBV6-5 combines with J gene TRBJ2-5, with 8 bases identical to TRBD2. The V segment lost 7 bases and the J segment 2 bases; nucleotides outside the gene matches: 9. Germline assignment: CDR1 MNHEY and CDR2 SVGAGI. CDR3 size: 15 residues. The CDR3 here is CASTRDSGVQETQYF. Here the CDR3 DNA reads TGTGCCAGCACGAGGGATAGCGGGGTACAAGAGACCCAGTACTTC.

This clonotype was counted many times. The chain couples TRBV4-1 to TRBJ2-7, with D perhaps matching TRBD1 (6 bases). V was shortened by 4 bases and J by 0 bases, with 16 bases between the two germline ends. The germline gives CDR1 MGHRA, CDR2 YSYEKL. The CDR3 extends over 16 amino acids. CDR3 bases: TGCGCCAGCAGCCGAGAACGGACAGCTAACTCCTACGAGCAGTACTTC. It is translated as CASSRERTANSYEQYF.